This passage covers 15 T cell receptor beta chains from one sample sequenced in a study of beta chain features in type 1 diabetes. Investigators reverse transcribed all isolated RNA, so they sequenced expressed TCRB transcripts. The protocol was immunoSEQ multiplex PCR, while the TCRdb copy is restricted to in-frame clones and leaves out a portion. The sample yields 150,000 to 200,000 clones, about 7.8% seen once. Antigens of these TCRs are unknown. Findings and caveats of the study: Type 1 diabetes patients had TCRB CDR3s that were shorter (moderately but significantly so) in all four CD4+ subsets.

Sequencing was carried out using central memory CD4+ T cells from blood. These receptors were obtained from a woman aged 35 to 49 with type 1 diabetes.

This clone has more than one count but fewer than ten. CDR3 DNA sequence: TGTGCCATTGTTGACAGGGCGAACACTGAAGCTTTCTTT. Its protein product is CAIVDRANTEAFF. The rearrangement uses TRBV28 and TRBJ1-1, with 7 bases matching TRBD1. Losses at the gene ends were 10 bases for V and 1 base for J; bases not matched to a gene: 6. Germline-derived CDR1 and CDR2 are MDHEN and SYDVKM. The CDR3 is 13 amino acids.

This clone was seen ten or more times. V usage is TRBV7-3 and J usage is TRBJ2-1; perhaps TRBD2 as D (5 bases). This CDR3 is 13 amino acids long. CDR1 and CDR2 (germline): SGHTA, FQGTGA. V was trimmed by 2 bases and J by 12 bases, leaving 14 bases between them. The CDR3 nucleotides read TGTGCCAGCAGCTTAGATCCAACCCGGGGGCAGTTCTTC. The encoded protein is CASSLDPTRGQFF.

Concerning this clone: The same CDR3 is also encoded by other DNA sequences in this sample. The CDR3 DNA follows: TGTGCCAGCAACCCGACAGGGTATACTGAAGCTTTCTTT. Its protein product is CASNPTGYTEAFF. J is TRBJ1-1 and V is TRBV2; 7 nucleotides align to TRBD1. The germline gives CDR1 SNHLY, CDR2 FYNNEI. CDR3 size: 13 residues. With V trimmed by 7 bases and J by 5 bases, 7 bases remained unmatched. Drawing the rest from reference TRBV2 and TRBJ1-1, the complete variable domain is EPEVTQTPSHQVTQMGQEVILRCVPISNHLYFYWYRQILGQKVEFLVSFYNNEISEKSEIFDDQFSVERPDGSNFTLKIRSTKLEDSAMYFCASNPTGYTEAFFGQGTRLTVV.

This clone occurred many times. The rearrangement joins TRBV7-9 to TRBJ2-1, with 10 bases that match TRBD2. V was clipped by 2 bases and J by 7 bases; unmatched bases: 5. This CDR3 spans 15 amino acids. Looked up from germline, CDR1 is SEHNR and CDR2 is FQNEAQ (reference sequence). The CDR3 DNA follows: TGTGCCAGCAGCTTACCACTAGCGGGGAAGAATGAGCAGTTCTTC. Its protein is CASSLPLAGKNEQFF.

The chain joins TRBV6-5 to TRBJ2-6, with D unclear. CDR1 and CDR2 (germline): MNHEY, SVGAGI. There are 15 residues in the CDR3. Trimming took 4 bases from V and 1 from J, leaving 8 bases between them. CDR3 residues: CASSFRWSGANVLTF. CDR3 in DNA: TGTGCCAGCAGTTTCCGGTGGTCTGGGGCCAACGTCCTGACTTTC.

This clone was observed a few times. The genes are TRBV7-2 and TRBJ2-7; 9 nucleotides match TRBD2. CDR3 length: 13 amino acids. V was pared by 2 bases and J by 10 bases, with 6 bases of the junction left unmatched. CDR1 SGHTA and CDR2 FQGNSA come from the germline V gene. DNA for the CDR3: TGTGCCAGCAGCTTACTAAGTAGCGGGAGACAGTACTTC. Translation: CASSLLSSGRQYF. Full variable domain (outside the CDR3, taken from reference TRBV7-2 and TRBJ2-7): GAGVSQSPSNKVTEKGKDVELRCDPISGHTALYWYRQSLGQGLEFLIYFQGNSAPDKSGLPSDRFSAERTGGSVSTLTIQRTQQEDSAVYLCASSLLSSGRQYFGPGTRLTVT.

The V and J genes are TRBV29-1 and TRBJ1-2, with D maybe TRBD1 (6 bases). V was pared by 4 bases and J by 6 bases, with 12 bases between. The CDR3 runs to 12 residues. CDR1 is SQVTM and CDR2 is ANQGSEA in the germline V gene. CDR3 region: CSVVAGDDGYTF. The DNA of the CDR3 is TGCAGCGTTGTTGCAGGGGACGATGGCTACACCTTC.

The chain carries TRBV5-4 and TRBJ2-7; D is possibly TRBD2 (5 bases). V lost 5 bases and J 2 bases, leaving 14 bases between the germline ends. The germline V gene has CDR1 SGHNT and CDR2 YYREEE (reference sequence). There are 14 residues in the CDR3. The CDR3 protein is CASSRDFTAYEQYF. In nucleotides, the CDR3 is TGTGCCAGCAGTCGGGATTTTACCGCCTACGAGCAGTACTTC.

V usage is TRBV29-1 and J usage is TRBJ2-5; D may be TRBD2 (5 bases). This CDR3 is 11 amino acids long. Germline V gene data show CDR1 as SQVTM and CDR2 as ANQGSEA. CDR3 bases: TGCAGTGTAGCGCCGGGGGAGACCCAGTACTTC. Its translation: CSVAPGETQYF.

This clone was detected a few times. V is TRBV6-5 and J is TRBJ1-5; no firm D call. Trimming took 0 bases from V and 5 from J, leaving 8 bases between them. Germline V gene sequence: CDR1 MNHEY, CDR2 SVGAGI. The CDR3 runs to 14 residues. CDR3 sequence: CASSYSSGYQPQHF. CDR3 in DNA: TGTGCCAGCAGTTACTCTTCAGGATATCAGCCCCAGCATTTT.

The table lists this clone with a few counts. This chain joins TRBV7-2 and TRBJ1-2; 9 nucleotides line up with TRBD1. Germline loops: CDR1 SGHTA, CDR2 FQGNSA. V shed 5 bases, J shed 2 bases, and the junction held 3 bases outside the gene matches. The CDR3 has 14 residues. CDR3 coding DNA: TGTGCCAGCAGCGCCGGGACAGGGAACTATGGCTACACCTTC. Translation: CASSAGTGNYGYTF.

This chain uses TRBV27 with TRBJ2-3, with 10 nucleotides matching TRBD1. Germline loops: CDR1 MNHEY, CDR2 SMNVEV (reference sequence). Trimming took 6 bases from V and 4 from J; bases not matched to a gene: 4. This CDR3 has 14 amino acids. CDR3 in DNA: TGTGCCAGCAGGGGACAGGGGAGGGCAGATACGCAGTATTTT. This sequence encodes CASRGQGRADTQYF.

This clone was counted between two and nine times. The V call is TRBV9, the J call TRBJ2-3, with D possibly matching TRBD2 (6 bases). CDR3 size: 16 residues. Trimming took off 4 bases at V and 0 bases at J, with 15 bases between the two ends. Germline V gene sequence: CDR1 SGDLS, CDR2 YYNGEE. CDR3 loop: CASSLGTATSTDTQYF. CDR3 in DNA: TGTGCCAGCAGCCTCGGGACTGCAACTAGCACAGATACGCAGTATTTT.

This sequence joins TRBV28 and TRBJ1-5; no clear D. The V end was cut by 5 bases, the J end by 3 bases, with 14 bases between. This CDR3 has 15 residues. The germline gives CDR1 MDHEN, CDR2 SYDVKM. The DNA of the CDR3 is TGTGCCAGCAGTCCCCCCGACACCTCCAATCAGCCCCAGCATTTT. It yields the protein CASSPPDTSNQPQHF. Together with reference TRBV28 and TRBJ1-5, the CDR3 gives the full variable domain: DVKVTQSSRYLVKRTGEKVFLECVQDMDHENMFWYRQDPGLGLRLIYFSYDVKMKEKGDIPEGYSVSREKKERFSLILESASTNQTSMYLCASSPPDTSNQPQHFGDGTRLSIL.

This clone was observed a few times. The chain couples TRBV25-1 to TRBJ1-5; 9 bases match TRBD1. The CDR3 spans 14 residues. Germline CDR1 is MGHDK and CDR2 is SYGVNS. Trimming removed 3 bases from V and 6 bases from J; junction bases left unmatched: 3. The CDR3 here is CASSEDRGFQPQHF. The CDR3 nucleotides are TGTGCCAGCAGTGAGGACAGGGGATTTCAGCCCCAGCATTTT. Based on the CDR3 plus reference TRBV25-1 and TRBJ1-5, the full variable domain is EADIYQTPRYLVIGTGKKITLECSQTMGHDKMYWYQQDPGMELHLIHYSYGVNSTEKGDLSSESTVSRIRTEHFPLTLESARPSHTSQYLCASSEDRGFQPQHFGDGTRLSIL.